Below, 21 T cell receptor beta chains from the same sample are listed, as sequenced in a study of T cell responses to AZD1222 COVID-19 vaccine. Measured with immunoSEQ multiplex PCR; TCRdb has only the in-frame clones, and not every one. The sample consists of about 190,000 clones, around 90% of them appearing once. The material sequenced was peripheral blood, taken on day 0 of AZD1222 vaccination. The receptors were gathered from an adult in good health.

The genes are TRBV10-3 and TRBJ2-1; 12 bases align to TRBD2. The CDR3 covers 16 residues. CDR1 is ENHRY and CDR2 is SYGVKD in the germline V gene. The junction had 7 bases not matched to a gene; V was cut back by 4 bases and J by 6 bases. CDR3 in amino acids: CAISGPPGLAGNEQFF. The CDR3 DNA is TGTGCCATCAGTGGGCCACCGGGACTAGCGGGCAATGAGCAGTTCTTC.

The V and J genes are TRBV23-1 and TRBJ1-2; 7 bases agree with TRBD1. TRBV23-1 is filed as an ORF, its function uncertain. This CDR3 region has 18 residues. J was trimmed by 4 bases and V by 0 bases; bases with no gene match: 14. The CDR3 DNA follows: TGCGCCAGCAGTCAATCGGACAGGAACGAAGTTATAATCTATGGCTACACCTTC. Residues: CASSQSDRNEVIIYGYTF.

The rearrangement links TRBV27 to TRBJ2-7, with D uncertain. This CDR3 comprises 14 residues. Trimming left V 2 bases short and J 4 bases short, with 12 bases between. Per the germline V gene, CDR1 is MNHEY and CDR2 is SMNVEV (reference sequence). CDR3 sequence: CASSLEGKTYEQYF. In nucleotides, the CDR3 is TGTGCCAGCAGTTTAGAAGGCAAGACTTACGAGCAGTACTTC.

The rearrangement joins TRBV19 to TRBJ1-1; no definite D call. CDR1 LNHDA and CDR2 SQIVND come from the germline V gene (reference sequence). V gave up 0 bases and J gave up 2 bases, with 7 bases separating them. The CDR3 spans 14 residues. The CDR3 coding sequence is TGTGCCAGTAGTATAGATGGTGGAAACACTGAAGCTTTCTTT. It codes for CASSIDGGNTEAFF. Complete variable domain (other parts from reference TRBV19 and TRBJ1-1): DGGITQSPKYLFRKEGQNVTLSCEQNLNHDAMYWYRQDPGQGLRLIYYSQIVNDFQKGDIAEGYSVSREKKESFPLTVTSAQKNPTAFYLCASSIDGGNTEAFFGQGTRLTVV.

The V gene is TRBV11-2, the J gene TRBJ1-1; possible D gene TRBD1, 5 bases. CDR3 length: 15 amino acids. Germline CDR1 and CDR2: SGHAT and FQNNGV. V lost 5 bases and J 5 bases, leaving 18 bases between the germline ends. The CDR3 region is CASSRISGGGTEAFF. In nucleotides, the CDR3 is TGTGCCAGCAGCCGAATTTCCGGGGGAGGGACTGAAGCTTTCTTT. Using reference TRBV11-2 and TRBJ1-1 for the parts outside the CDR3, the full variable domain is EAGVAQSPRYKIIEKRQSVAFWCNPISGHATLYWYQQILGQGPKLLIQFQNNGVVDDSQLPKDRFSAERLKGVDSTLKIQPAKLEDSAVYLCASSRISGGGTEAFFGQGTRLTVV.

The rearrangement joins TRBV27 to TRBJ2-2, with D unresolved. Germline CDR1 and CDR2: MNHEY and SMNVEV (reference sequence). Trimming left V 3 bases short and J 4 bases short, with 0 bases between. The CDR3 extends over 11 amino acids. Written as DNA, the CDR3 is TGTGCCAGCAGTTTCACCGGGGAGCTGTTTTTT. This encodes CASSFTGELFF.

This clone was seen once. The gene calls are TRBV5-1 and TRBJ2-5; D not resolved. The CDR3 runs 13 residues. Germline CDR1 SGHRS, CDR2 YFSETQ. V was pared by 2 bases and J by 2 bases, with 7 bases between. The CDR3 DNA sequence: TGCGCCAGCAGCTTTTTAGTACAAGAGACCCAGTACTTC. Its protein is CASSFLVQETQYF.

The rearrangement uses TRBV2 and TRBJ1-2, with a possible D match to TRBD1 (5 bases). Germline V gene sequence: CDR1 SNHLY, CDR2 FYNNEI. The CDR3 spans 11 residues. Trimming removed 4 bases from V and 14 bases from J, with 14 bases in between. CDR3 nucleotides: TGTGCCAGCAGTGTACGGTACAGGCTAACCTTC. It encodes CASSVRYRLTF. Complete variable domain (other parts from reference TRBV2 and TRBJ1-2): EPEVTQTPSHQVTQMGQEVILRCVPISNHLYFYWYRQILGQKVEFLVSFYNNEISEKSEIFDDQFSVERPDGSNFTLKIRSTKLEDSAMYFCASSVRYRLTFGSGTRLTVV.

The CDR3 reads CASSLGGLAGQNEQFF. The CDR3 nucleotides read TGTGCCAGCAGCTTAGGGGGACTAGCGGGTCAGAATGAGCAGTTCTTC. The chain has TRBV7-9 and TRBJ2-1, with 12 bases fitting TRBD2. CDR3 length: 16 amino acids. The germline V gene encodes CDR1 SEHNR and CDR2 FQNEAQ (reference sequence). The junction had 5 bases not matched to a gene; V was cut back by 1 base and J by 7 bases.

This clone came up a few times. CDR3 DNA sequence: TGTGCCAGCAGTTTATCATACGGACGGGGGGCAAGTAACACTGAAGCTTTCTTT. It specifies CASSLSYGRGASNTEAFF. The rearrangement joins TRBV27 to TRBJ1-1; maybe TRBD1 (6 bases). Per germline, CDR1 MNHEY and CDR2 SMNVEV (reference sequence). This CDR3 contains 18 residues. With 0 bases removed from V and 2 bases from J, the gap between germline ends came to 19 bases.

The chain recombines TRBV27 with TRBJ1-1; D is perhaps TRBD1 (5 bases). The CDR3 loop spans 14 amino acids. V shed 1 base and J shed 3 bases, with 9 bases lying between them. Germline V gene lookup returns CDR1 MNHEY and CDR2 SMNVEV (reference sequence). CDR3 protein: CASSLWGGDTEAFF. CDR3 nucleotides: TGTGCCAGCAGTTTATGGGGAGGGGACACTGAAGCTTTCTTT.

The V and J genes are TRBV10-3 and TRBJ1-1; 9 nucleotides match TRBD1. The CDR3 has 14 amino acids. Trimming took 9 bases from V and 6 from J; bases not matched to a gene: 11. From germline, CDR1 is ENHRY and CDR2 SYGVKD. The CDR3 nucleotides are TGTGCCATGGGACAGGGCCCCGGCTTCGCTGAAGCTTTCTTT. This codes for CAMGQGPGFAEAFF.

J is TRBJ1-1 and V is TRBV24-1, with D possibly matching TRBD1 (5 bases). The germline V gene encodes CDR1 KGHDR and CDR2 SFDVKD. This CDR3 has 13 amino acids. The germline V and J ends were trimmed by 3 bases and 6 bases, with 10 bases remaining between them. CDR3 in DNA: TGTGCCACCAGTGATGCAGGGTTCGCTGAAGCTTTCTTT. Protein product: CATSDAGFAEAFF.

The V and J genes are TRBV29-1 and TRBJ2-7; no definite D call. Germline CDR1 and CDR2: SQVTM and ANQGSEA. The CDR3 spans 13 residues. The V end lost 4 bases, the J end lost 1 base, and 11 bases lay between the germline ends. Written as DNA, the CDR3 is TGCAGCGTTGGTGGGGTAGTGTCCTACGAGCAGTACTTC. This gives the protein CSVGGVVSYEQYF.

CDR3: CASSLLGVAGQNYNEQFF. Here the CDR3 DNA reads TGTGCCAGCAGCTTACTCGGGGTTGCGGGGCAAAATTACAATGAGCAGTTCTTC. The V gene is TRBV11-2, the J gene TRBJ2-1; possibly TRBD2 for D (6 bases). V shed 2 bases and J shed 4 bases, with 21 bases lying between them. Germline V CDR1 and CDR2: SGHAT, FQNNGV. The length of the CDR3 is 18 residues.

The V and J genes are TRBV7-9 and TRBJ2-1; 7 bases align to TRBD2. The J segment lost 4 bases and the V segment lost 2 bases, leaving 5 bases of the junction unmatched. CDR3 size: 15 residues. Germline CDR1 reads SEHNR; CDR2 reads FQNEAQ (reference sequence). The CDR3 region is CASSLILAPYNEQFF. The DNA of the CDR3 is TGTGCCAGCAGCTTAATACTAGCGCCTTACAATGAGCAGTTCTTC.

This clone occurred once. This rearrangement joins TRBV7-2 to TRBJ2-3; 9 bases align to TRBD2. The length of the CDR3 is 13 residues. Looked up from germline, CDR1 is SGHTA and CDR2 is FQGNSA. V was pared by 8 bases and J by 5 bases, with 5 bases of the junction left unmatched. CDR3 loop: CASGGRGGDTQYF. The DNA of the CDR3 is TGTGCCAGCGGCGGGAGGGGTGGAGATACGCAGTATTTT.

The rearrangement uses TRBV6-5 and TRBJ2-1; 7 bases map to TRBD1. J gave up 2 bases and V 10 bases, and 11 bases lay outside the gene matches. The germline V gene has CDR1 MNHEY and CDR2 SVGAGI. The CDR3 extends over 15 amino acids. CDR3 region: CATLGGTFTYNEQFF. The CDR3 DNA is TGTGCCACCTTAGGGGGCACCTTCACCTACAATGAGCAGTTCTTC.

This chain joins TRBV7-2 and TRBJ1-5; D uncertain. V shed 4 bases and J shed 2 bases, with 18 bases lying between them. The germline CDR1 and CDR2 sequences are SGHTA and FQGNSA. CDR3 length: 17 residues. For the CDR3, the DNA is TGTGCCAGCAGCTCCCGGCGGGGTGGGATCGGCAATCAGCCCCAGCATTTT. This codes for CASSSRRGGIGNQPQHF.

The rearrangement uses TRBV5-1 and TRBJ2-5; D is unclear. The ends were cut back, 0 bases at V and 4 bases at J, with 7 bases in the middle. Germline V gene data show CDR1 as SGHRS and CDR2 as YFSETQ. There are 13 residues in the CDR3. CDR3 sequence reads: CASSLGRRETQYF. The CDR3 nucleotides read TGCGCCAGCAGCTTGGGTAGGAGAGAGACCCAGTACTTC.

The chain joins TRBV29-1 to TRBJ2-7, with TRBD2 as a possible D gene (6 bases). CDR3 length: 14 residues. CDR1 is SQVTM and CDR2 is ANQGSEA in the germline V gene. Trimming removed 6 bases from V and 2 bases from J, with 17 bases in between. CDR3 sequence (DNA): TGCAGCGTCTTGGACTACGACATTGCCTACGAGCAGTACTTC. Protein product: CSVLDYDIAYEQYF.